Listed here is a single T cell receptor beta chain. This clone was detected only a few times. Its antigen is still unknown. Base-call qualities are not available, and no considerably larger clone is one nucleotide away. The record originates from a study of cytomegalovirus exposure and HLA in healthy donors (dated by TCRdb to about 2017). Describing the broader study: An earlier analysis of under 600 of the donors reported more than 250 Gb of sequence data and roughly 110 million unique TCR beta sequences from about 200 million T cells. In a later analysis, previously published TCR beta repertoires from some 640 donors were re-analyzed and high-resolution HLA genotyping was added so that TCR occurrence patterns could be studied. An earlier analysis of around 580 of the donors used high-throughput TCR beta sequencing to judge whether each TCR beta V gene segment behaved as functional or pseudogenic. Across under 500 genotyped donors of the cohort, an average of roughly 250,000 unique TCR beta nucleotide sequences per donor were sequenced, and 15% to 20% of those sequences were non-productive. The study used immunosequencing to profile the T cell repertoires of several hundred subjects and linked those repertoires to cytomegalovirus serostatus. Typing coverage varied by locus: roughly 629-640 donors for A, B, C, DRB1 and DQB1; about 520 for DQA1; about 590 for DPA1; roughly 450 for DPB1. Rather than using new phenotypic data, the later analysis identified candidate immune exposures from TCR beta sequences and from how often those sequences occurred across donors. Roughly 300 gigabases of sequencing data and approximately 91 million unique TCR sequences made up an early release that covered several hundred HLA-typed donors. The genetic ancestry cluster associated with self-reported Caucasian donors included over 65% of the roughly 410 genotyped donors. The study aimed to test whether cataloging public T cell receptors could reveal signatures of past pathogen exposure. The study combined high-throughput TCR immunosequencing, statistical association of individual TCRs with disease status, and machine learning to predict cytomegalovirus infection status. A separate validation cohort of roughly 120 different subjects was used in addition to the approximately 700-subject first cohort. HLA typing included class I and class II loci at four-digit resolution. In a later genetic analysis, genome-wide SNP genotypes for about three fifths of the 666 donors were used, and that subset was treated as a discovery cohort. Roughly 5 DR-DQ haplotypes were handled as single units for association and clustering, since linkage in the cohort was strong. Alongside the repertoire data, information on donor age, sex, ethnicity and CMV serostatus was compiled. All discovery cohort repertoires had been generated using a single sequencing platform.

In total, roughly 710 healthy bone marrow donors made up the cohort. At the time of sampling, every cohort member was nominally healthy, though immune exposures that went unrecorded were likely present. The donor tested CMV seronegative, placing the donor among the 300 to 400 seronegative members of the cohort. Every donor gave a peripheral blood sample, and the peripheral blood mononuclear cells from that sample were used for TCR beta sequencing. The Qiagen DNeasy Blood Extraction Kit was used to extract genomic DNA from the blood cell samples. Receptors were amplified or captured by the immunoSEQ multiplex PCR assay. The multiplex PCR relied on a mix of 60 forward primers for TCR Vbeta segments and 13 reverse primers for TCR Jbeta segments. The CDR3 region of rearranged TCR beta genes was amplified from genomic DNA with a multiplex PCR assay. Amplified TCR beta libraries were sequenced as 87-base-pair reads on the Illumina HiSeq System. Processing in the source paper ran as follows. In a later analysis, about 80 million unique TCR beta chains were counted across the 650 to 700 repertoires, and approximately 11 million of these chains were shared by at least two donors. Raw reads were error-corrected and collapsed into unique sequences with a nearest-neighbor algorithm that merged closely related sequences to remove PCR and sequencing errors. To assign V, D and J gene segments, CDR3 sequences were aligned to IMGT reference sequences. For a sequence to be retained, a match of at least six nucleotides was required to both a V gene segment and a J gene segment. A rearrangement counted as productive if the CDR3 had no stop codons and remained in frame with V and J, and every other rearrangement counted as non-productive. Following IMGT convention, CDR3 was defined as the stretch from the second conserved V-encoded cysteine to the conserved J-encoded phenylalanine. The earlier analysis of some 540 of the donors excluded any sequence lacking an unambiguous match to a single V gene segment. In an earlier analysis of 500 to 750 of the donors, V segments were called functional above 56.7% productive rearrangements and were called segregating when the between-donor standard deviation exceeded 5%. A statistical classification framework was built to diagnose cytomegalovirus status from the catalog of TCR beta chain sequences. A later analysis assigned V and J genes by comparing TCR nucleotide sequences with IMGT/GENE-DB human TR gene sequences. Using the TCRdist pipeline, a later analysis assigned CDR3 sequences along with most-parsimonious VDJ recombination scenarios. In a later analysis, every TCR beta chain was defined by the combination of its CDR3 amino acid sequence and its V-gene family, and reads without a unique V-gene family were dropped. A later analysis removed 600 or so highly shared, low-generation-probability nucleotide sequences to deal with suspected cross-contamination and a sequencing artifact. A later analysis calculated a clonal expansion index for each public chain from normalized within-repertoire ranks of inferred template counts. A later analysis computed generation probabilities with a VDJ recombination model fitted to out-of-frame rearrangements, and checked the results against IGoR. In a later analysis, hypergeometric tests were used to score TCR-TCR, TCR-HLA and TCR-CMV co-occurrence, with a repertoire-size bias correction applied to TCR pairs. To estimate false discovery rates, a later analysis permuted the HLA or CMV assignments 20 times. In a later analysis, co-occurring TCRs were grouped with DBSCAN, and TCRdist sequence similarity was added when clustering was performed within HLA-allele-positive subsets. Repertoires with fewer than 30,000 or more than 120,000 public chains were left out of co-occurrence clustering, as were five repertoires with anomalous nucleotide sharing. Held by TCRdb, this immuneACCESS table contains in-frame sequences only and omits some clones. Under half of the omission traces to an unresolved V gene where checked; the cause of the rest is unknown. V and J calls and clone size follow that table, whereas D and trimming were derived from the DNA. This sample holds about 170,000 clones; 85% were observed only once. The leading ten clones occupy 1% of the sample.

V lost 4 bases and J lost 10 bases, and the count of bases not matched to a germline gene is 7. The CDR3 measures 15 amino acids from cysteine to phenylalanine. Only CDR3 DNA is held: 45 bases, read in frame from base 1. As encoded in the germline V gene (reference sequence), CDR1 is SEHNR while CDR2 is FQNEAQ. What the research found in general, with its limitations: The classifier was reported to diagnose cytomegalovirus status with high specificity and sensitivity in both the original cohort and the validation cohort. Roughly uniform sequencing depth across donors was assumed in presence/absence analyses, although this assumption may not hold. A further reported finding was that TCR beta sequences accurately predicted the HLA-A and HLA-B alleles for most subjects in the first cohort. Correlated functional status among segregating V segments might be attributable to linkage disequilibrium, but an unknown experimental factor could not be ruled out. The only immune exposure information available for the cohort was CMV serostatus. Because some donors lacked HLA typing at each locus, the association tests relied only on the typed subset. A later genetic analysis reported fewer N-insertions in productive TCRs among donors in an Asian-associated ancestry cluster than the approximately 700-donor mean. According to a later analysis, TCR association rates differed among HLA loci, with DRB1 alleles showing the most associated TCRs and HLA-C alleles showing the fewest. In vitro tests confirmed that a few of the cytomegalovirus-associated TCR beta chains recognize cytomegalovirus antigens. While some public TCRs were present in many individuals, most TCR sequences turned up only very rarely across donors. Compared with equally common non-associated chains, HLA-associated TCR beta chains in a later analysis were more clonally expanded and had lower generation probabilities. A later analysis reported that several top co-occurrence clusters appeared linked to parvovirus B19, influenza, CMV and Epstein-Barr virus. The sequencing pipeline was judged likely to have produced a cluster of highly shared sequence variants as a technical artifact. This cohort had only TCR beta chains sequenced, and the lack of alpha or paired-chain data limited which features could be detected. A total of 150 to 200 TCR beta chains were listed by the study as associated with cytomegalovirus. Because counts were too low, about 18 rarely observed V segments, including chromosome 9 orphons, were excluded from the earlier analysis of about 500 of the donors. Some IMGT-functional V segments, including TRBV6-2 and TRBV6-3, could not be told apart with the 87-base-pair reads, so those segments were excluded. In an earlier analysis of some 500 of the donors, most TCR beta V segments were observed in productive rearrangements about 87% or about 30% of the time, broadly matching IMGT annotations. Specific HLA alleles were associated with roughly 17,000 TCR beta sequences at a false discovery rate of 0.05 in a later analysis. The authors suggested that the approach could potentially be extended to other disease states and immunological phenotypes. V-gene and J-gene trimming of TCR beta chains was associated with a missense DCLRE1C variant in a later genetic analysis, and the association was replicated in an independent cohort. Assigning TCR associations to individual alleles was difficult when HLA alleles, especially DR and DQ, strongly co-occurred. In a later analysis, most CMV-associated TCR beta chains were found to appear HLA-restricted, with HLA associations seemingly driven largely by CMV exposure.

Material for sequencing was PBMCs. The chain links TRBV7-9 with TRBJ2-1; 13 central nucleotides agree with TRBD2. This clonotype was obtained from a boy between 2 and 10 years old in good health and CMV-seronegative. The nucleotide sequence reads TGTGCCAGCAGCTCTGGACTAGCGGGAGTAGAAGAGCAGTTCTTC. This is translated as CASSSGLAGVEEQFF. Extended through the reference TRBV7-9 and TRBJ2-1 proteins, this CDR3 yields the full variable domain: DTGVSQNPRHKITKRGQNVTFRCDPISEHNRLYWYRQTLGQGPEFLTYFQNEAQLEKSRLLSDRFSAERPKGSFSTLEIQRTEQGDSAMYLCASSSGLAGVEEQFFGPGTRLTVL.